A selection of T cell receptor beta chains follows, all from one sample in a study of blood T cell repertoires in COVID-19. Method: immunoSEQ multiplex PCR; TCRdb's copy keeps in-frame clones and lacks some. This table holds some 200,000 clones, around nine tenths found once. The material sequenced was peripheral blood. These TCRs come from a woman aged 70-85 years with COVID-19, enrolled during active disease. The CDR3 runs from the conserved cysteine through the conserved F or W. D genes are given only for firm matches.

d_gene,v_gene,len,j_gene,CDR3nt,CDR3aa
-,TRBV3-1/TRBV3-2,16,TRBJ2-3,TGTGCCAGCAGCCAAGCCAAGTGGCCCAGCACAGATACGCAGTATTTT,CASSQAKWPSTDTQYF
TRBD2,TRBV19,13,TRBJ2-7,TGTGCCAGTAGTCCTGGACTAGGGTACGAGCAGTACTTC,CASSPGLGYEQYF
-,TRBV10-3,13,TRBJ2-2,TGTGCCATCACTGAGCAGAACACCGGGGAGCTGTTTTTT,CAITEQNTGELFF
TRBD1,TRBV19,15,TRBJ1-5,TGTGCCAGTAGTACGGACAGGGGAGGGGGCCAGCCCCAGCATTTT,CASSTDRGGGQPQHF
TRBD1,TRBV6-5,13,TRBJ2-1,TGTGCCAGCAGTTACAACAGGGGGAATGAGCAGTTCTTC,CASSYNRGNEQFF
TRBD1,TRBV28,14,TRBJ2-1,TGTGCCAGCAGTCGTCTTTTCAGGGGGAATGAGCAGTTCTTC,CASSRLFRGNEQFF
TRBD2,TRBV7-2,15,TRBJ2-7,TGTGCCAGCAGCTTAGAGGGCGGGAGTAGCTACGAGCAGTACTTC,CASSLEGGSSYEQYF
TRBD1,TRBV27,15,TRBJ1-5,TGTGCCAGCAGTAAAGGACAGGGGCATGGTCAGCCCCAGCATTTT,CASSKGQGHGQPQHF
-,TRBV30,13,TRBJ1-2,TGTGCCTGGACAAGGACAGAGTCCCTTGGCTACACCTTC,CAWTRTESLGYTF
TRBD1,TRBV11-3,15,TRBJ2-5,TGTGCCAGCAGCTTGCGGACAGGGGCCCAAGAGACCCAGTACTTC,CASSLRTGAQETQYF
-,TRBV14,15,TRBJ1-2,TGTGCCAGCAGCCCAAGAGGCGTACGGTTCTATGGCTACACCTTC,CASSPRGVRFYGYTF
-,TRBV9,16,TRBJ2-2,TGTGCCAGCAGCCCCCTACTTTATCTTGACACCGGGGAGCTGTTTTTT,CASSPLLYLDTGELFF
-,TRBV4-2,15,TRBJ2-2,TGTGCCAGCACCCTGGGGGAGGTGACCACCGGGGAGCTGTTTTTT,CASTLGEVTTGELFF
-,TRBV2,12,TRBJ1-5,TGTGCCAGCAGCGGTCCCAATCAGCCCCAGCATTTT,CASSGPNQPQHF